This TCR beta chain stems from a study of cytomegalovirus exposure and HLA in healthy donors. Study observations and caveats: A later analysis found first-cohort TCR clusters tended to co-occur in the 110 or so validation repertoires. Cytomegalovirus association was listed for 150 to 200 TCR beta chains. Rarity marked most TCR sequences, yet some public TCRs occurred in many donors.

Using immunoSEQ multiplex PCR, the repertoire was profiled, and TCRdb retains in-frame clones only, with some absent. This sample has approximately 280,000 clones, with around 89% found just once. As regards this clone: The antigen remains undetermined.

Germline CDR1 is MNHNS and CDR2 is SASEGT. The CDR3 loop spans 13 amino acids. The clonotype originates from a woman in her late teens or twenties in good health and CMV-seronegative. V gene TRBV6-1 combines with J gene TRBJ1-4; TRBD1 is a possible D gene (5 bases). What was sequenced was PBMCs. The CDR3 nucleotides read TGTGCTTCTCAGGGCGGAAATAATGAAAAACTGTTTTTT. This gives the protein CASQGGNNEKLFF.